This TCR beta chain was documented in a study of T cell responses to AZD1222 COVID-19 vaccine (dated by TCRdb to the early 2020s). Broadly, across the study: TCR sequencing covered over 230 trial participants: approximately 200 given two doses of AZD1222 and 26 given two doses of MenACWY control vaccine. Enrollment into the trials was organized by age into subgroups of 18-55, 56-69 and 70-plus years, and those subgroups contained roughly 150, 30 and 60 TCR-sequenced participants, respectively.

The CDR3 regions of human TCRbeta chains were subjected to immunosequencing. On the authors' methods: Repertoire TCRs were checked for matches against a reference library of SARS-CoV-2-specific TCRs that had been generated using the MIRA antigen-specificity platform. Breadth meant the fraction of unique TCRs that were SARS-CoV-2-associated, whereas depth meant the fraction of total T cells that were SARS-CoV-2-associated. Using the MIRA data, each spike-specific TCR was mapped to the spike region that the TCR reacts to and placed in a CD4 or CD8 class. Log10-transformed breadth and depth values were compared by one-way ANOVA with Sidak's multiple comparisons tests. What TCRdb holds here is the immuneACCESS table cut down to in-frame rearrangements. Part of the clones is not present; checked against another copy, under half of the missing clones reflect an unresolved V gene, and the others are unexplained. The V and J calls and clone size were taken over from that table, and D and trimming were inferred from the DNA. For this sample there are tens of thousands of clones; approximately 88% appear just once. Roughly 10% of the sample is taken by the ten largest.

As to this clone: Its binding antigen is unknown. No much larger clonotype is one base removed from it; base qualities were not supplied.

Beyond this particular receptor, the publication reports: Vaccine-associated CD4 TCRs spanned the whole spike protein, with dominant responses in regions 160-218 and 743-854. In the small 56-69-year group, the increase in depth fell short of significance, most likely because of low power. Conclusions about previously exposed vaccinees were limited because only six AZD1222 recipients were SARS-CoV-2 seropositive at baseline. After two AZD1222 doses, spike-specific TCR breadth and depth were significantly higher than at day 0 and than in MenACWY recipients. Most participants were white British and females outnumbered males, and the authors suggested that clonal diversity may have been underestimated. Because no samples from the day 14 peak response were available, repertoires could be characterized only after the peak T cell response. Reportedly, almost half of the unique spike-specific TCRs recognized epitopes lying outside the regions that are mutated in the B.1.351 and B.1.1.7 variants.

The time point label for this specimen denotes: about 28 days (+/-7) after the second vaccine dose. This specimen's treatment or condition label, per the study, means: meningococcal conjugate vaccine given as trial control. Vaccinee samples were obtained from the UK trials COV001 and COV002, which included a single-blind randomized controlled phase 2/3 trial of AZD1222 (ChAdOx1 nCoV-19) in healthy adults. Trial participant PBMC samples were collected at day 0 and day 28 after the second dose for TCRbeta chain sequencing. The sequence came from an adult who received the MenACWY meningococcal vaccine as a control. Sequences were derived from peripheral blood, sampled 28 days after the second dose of the MenACWY control vaccine.

The CDR3: CASSQVRRGTEAFF. The DNA is as follows: TGCGCCAGCAGCCAAGTTAGAAGAGGAACTGAAGCTTTCTTT. This chain is built from TRBV4-3 and TRBJ1-1, with the D gene not confidently named. The germline V gene specifies LGHNA as CDR1 and YSLEER as CDR2. The CDR3 sequence holds 14 residues, the cysteine and phenylalanine included. The DNA shown is the 42-base CDR3, in frame from base 1. Relative to germline, V is 1 base shorter and J is 5 bases shorter, with 11 bases between their ends.